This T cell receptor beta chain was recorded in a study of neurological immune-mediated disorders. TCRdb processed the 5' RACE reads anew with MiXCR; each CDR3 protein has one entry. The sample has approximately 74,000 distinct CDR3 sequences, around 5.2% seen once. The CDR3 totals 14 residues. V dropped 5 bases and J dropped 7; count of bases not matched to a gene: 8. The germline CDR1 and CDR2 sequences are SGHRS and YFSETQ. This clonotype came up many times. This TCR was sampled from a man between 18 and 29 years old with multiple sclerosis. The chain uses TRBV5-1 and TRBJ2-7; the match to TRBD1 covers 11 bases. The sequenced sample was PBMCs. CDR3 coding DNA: TGCGCCAGCAGACCCCCGGGACAGGGGGTTGAGCAGTACTTC. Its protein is CASRPPGQGVEQYF.